One TCR beta chain is described in this entry. As yet, its antigen is unknown. Method: immunoSEQ multiplex PCR; TCRdb's copy keeps in-frame clones and lacks some. This table holds some 31,000 clones, around four fifths found once. This sample was taken from a study of T cells in localized non-small cell lung cancer. Germline CDR1 is SGHRS and CDR2 is YFSETQ. The CDR3 is 16 residues long. The V gene lost 3 bases and the J gene lost 1 base, with 17 bases spanning the gap. Study conclusions and caveats: Median around 62 top-100 tumor clones were shared with paired adjacent lung. Uninvolved adjacent lung showed peak T cell clonality, exceeding tumor.

The input for sequencing was peripheral blood, taken before any cancer treatment. The chain joins TRBV5-1 to TRBJ2-7; D is possibly TRBD2 (6 bases). The receptor comes from a male donor aged 60 or older with stage II squamous cell lung carcinoma. The CDR3 coding sequence is TGCGCCAGCAGCTCGGAATGGGACTCCCGGTCCTACGAGCAGTACTTC. Translated: CASSSEWDSRSYEQYF.